A single sample gave rise to the 15 T cell receptor beta chains below, sequenced in a study of blood T cell repertoires in COVID-19. The method was immunoSEQ multiplex PCR; TCRdb's version includes in-frame clones alone and lacks a portion of them. The sample records a few hundred thousand clones, 70% to 90% being singletons. Sequencing input: PBMCs or T cells enriched from blood (not recorded which). These TCRs come from a young man who had recovered from COVID-19.

The J gene is TRBJ2-2, the V gene TRBV10-3; tentative D call: TRBD2 (6 bases). V shed 6 bases and J shed 4 bases, with 15 bases lying between them. The CDR3 spans 15 residues. In germline, CDR1 is ENHRY, CDR2 SYGVKD. The CDR3 bases are TGTGCCATCAGAGCTAGCGTGGAAGGCACCGGGGAGCTGTTTTTT. It codes for CAIRASVEGTGELFF.

The chain employs TRBV5-1 and TRBJ1-1, with 7 bases matching TRBD1. V lost 1 base, J lost 3 bases, and 12 bases stayed unmatched. Germline V lookup: CDR1 SGHRS, CDR2 YFSETQ. The CDR3 contains 17 residues. As DNA, the CDR3 is TGCGCCAGCAGCTTGACAGGGGAGAGGCATGAACACACTGAAGCTTTCTTT. Its protein is CASSLTGERHEHTEAFF.

The genes are TRBV5-4 and TRBJ1-1; 7 positions agree with TRBD1. This CDR3 spans 13 amino acids. J lost 8 bases, V lost 3 bases, and 7 bases had no gene match. Germline CDR1 SGHNT, CDR2 YYREEE (reference sequence). CDR3 region: CASSSVQGSEAFF. The CDR3 DNA sequence: TGTGCCAGCAGCTCGGTACAGGGGTCCGAAGCTTTCTTT.

A single count supports this clone. The chain joins TRBV5-8 to TRBJ1-4; D remains ambiguous. Germline CDR1 and CDR2: SGHTS and YDEGEE. The CDR3 runs to 15 residues. V was clipped by 0 bases and J by 4 bases, with 10 bases between them. This CDR3 is CASSLERQNNEKLFF. In DNA, the CDR3 is TGTGCCAGCAGCTTGGAGCGGCAGAATAATGAAAAACTGTTTTTT.

This chain uses TRBV2 with TRBJ1-5; D gene ambiguous. This CDR3 region has 13 residues. CDR1 SNHLY and CDR2 FYNNEI come from the germline V gene. V lost 2 bases to trimming and J lost 11 bases, with 13 bases between them. The CDR3 nucleotides are TGTGCCAGCAGTGAATCCGGGAACGGAGCCCAGCATTTT. Residues: CASSESGNGAQHF.

The CDR3 DNA follows: TGCGCCAGCAGCCGAGGACAGGGTAGGTCCTACGAGCAGTACTTC. Its protein is CASSRGQGRSYEQYF. The chain employs TRBV5-1 and TRBJ2-7; the match to TRBD1 covers 8 bases. After removal of 4 bases from V and 1 base from J, the junction contained 7 bases not matched to a gene. This CDR3 comprises 15 residues. CDR1 SGHRS and CDR2 YFSETQ come from the germline V gene.

This clone appeared once. J is TRBJ2-2 and V is TRBV9, with D maybe TRBD1 (6 bases). This CDR3 spans 15 amino acids. V dropped 2 bases and J dropped 0 bases, with 8 bases sitting between them. The germline CDR1 and CDR2 sequences are SGDLS and YYNGEE. The CDR3 sequence is CASSVTGTNTGELFF. The DNA for the CDR3 is TGTGCCAGCAGCGTGACAGGAACGAACACCGGGGAGCTGTTTTTT.

The chain uses TRBV27 and TRBJ2-7; tentatively, D is TRBD1 (6 bases). Trimming shortened V by 2 bases and J by 2 bases, and 7 bases separated the two germline ends. This CDR3 has 13 residues. CDR1 and CDR2 from the germline V gene are MNHEY and SMNVEV (reference sequence). For the CDR3, the DNA is TGTGCCAGCAGTTTAGGACAGACCTACGAGCAGTACTTC. Protein: CASSLGQTYEQYF.

This chain joins TRBV4-3 and TRBJ2-5; tentatively, D is TRBD2 (6 bases). Germline V gene sequence: CDR1 LGHNA, CDR2 YSLEER. With 0 bases removed from V and 2 bases from J, the gap between germline ends came to 13 bases. This CDR3 has 16 residues. The CDR3 protein is CASSQEGRGRQETQYF. The CDR3 region has the DNA TGCGCCAGCAGCCAAGAAGGGCGGGGCCGGCAAGAGACCCAGTACTTC.

J is TRBJ1-6 and V is TRBV30; D may be TRBD1 (5 bases). V lost 0 bases, J lost 8 bases, and 20 bases lay in between. The CDR3 loop spans 17 amino acids. Germline V lookup: CDR1 GTSNPN, CDR2 SVGIG (reference sequence). Here the CDR3 DNA reads TGTGCCTGGAGTGTACTGATAATGGGCAGGGCTGATTCACCCCTCCACTTT. Translation gives CAWSVLIMGRADSPLHF.

This clone was found once. This rearrangement joins TRBV21-1 to TRBJ2-4; the D call in the table, TRBD1, was not verified against the DNA. TRBV21-1 represents a pseudogene. The CDR3 totals 14 residues. CDR3 nucleotides: TGTGCCAGCAGCAGGTGGGAGACAGGGCCCATTCAGTACTTC. It yields the protein CASSRWETGPIQYF.

The chain couples TRBV11-1 to TRBJ1-2; D unclear. V gave up 1 base and J gave up 4 bases, with 10 bases separating them. CDR1 SGHAT and CDR2 FQDESV come from the germline V gene (reference sequence). The CDR3 has 14 amino acids. This chain's CDR3 is CASSLVAGSYGYTF. Written as DNA, the CDR3 is TGTGCCAGCAGCTTAGTGGCGGGTAGCTATGGCTACACCTTC.

The chain carries TRBV5-5 and TRBJ2-7; 12 bases are shared with TRBD2. The germline V gene has CDR1 SGHKS and CDR2 YYEKEE (reference sequence). The CDR3 spans 15 residues. V lost 6 bases and J lost 3; bases outside the gene matches: 7. CDR3 DNA sequence: TGTGCCAGCACCAAGACTAGCGGGGGAGTCTACGAGCAGTACTTC. Translating gives CASTKTSGGVYEQYF.

V and J are TRBV6-2 or TRBV6-3 and TRBJ1-5, with no clear D. Between the trimmed V and J ends, which lost 5 bases and 5 bases, there was a span of 10 bases. In germline, CDR1 is MNHEY, CDR2 SVGEGT. The CDR3 sequence is 13 residues long. The CDR3 is CASSPAGYQPQHF. The CDR3 DNA reads TGTGCCAGCAGTCCAGCGGGCTATCAGCCCCAGCATTTT.

This chain uses TRBV27 with TRBJ1-4; perhaps TRBD1 as D (6 bases). Germline V gives CDR1 MNHEY, CDR2 SMNVEV (reference sequence). V lost 2 bases, J lost 0 bases, and 13 bases lay in between. CDR3 length: 17 amino acids. CDR3 loop: CASSLMGAGATNEKLFF. CDR3 nucleotide sequence: TGTGCCAGCAGTTTAATGGGGGCCGGGGCAACTAATGAAAAACTGTTTTTT.